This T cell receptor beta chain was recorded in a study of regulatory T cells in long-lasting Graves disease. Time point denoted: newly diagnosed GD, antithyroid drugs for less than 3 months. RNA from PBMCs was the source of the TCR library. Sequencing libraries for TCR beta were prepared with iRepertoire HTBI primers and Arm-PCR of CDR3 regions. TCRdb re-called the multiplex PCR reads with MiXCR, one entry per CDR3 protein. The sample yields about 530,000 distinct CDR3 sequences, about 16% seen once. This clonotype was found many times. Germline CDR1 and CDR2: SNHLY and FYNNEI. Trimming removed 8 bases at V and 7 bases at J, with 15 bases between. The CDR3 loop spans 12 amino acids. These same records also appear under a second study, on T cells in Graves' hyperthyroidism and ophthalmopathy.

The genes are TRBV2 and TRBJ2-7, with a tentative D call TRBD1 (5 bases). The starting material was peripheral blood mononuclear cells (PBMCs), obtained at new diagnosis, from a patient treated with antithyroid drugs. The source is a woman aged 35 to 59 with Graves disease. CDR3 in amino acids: CASEEQGLEQYF. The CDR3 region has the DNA TGTGCCAGCGAGGAGCAGGGATTAGAGCAGTACTTC.